This T cell receptor beta chain was recovered during a study of cytomegalovirus exposure and HLA in healthy donors. The CDR3 runs 17 residues. V shed 7 bases, J shed 3 bases, and the junction held 14 bases outside the gene matches. Looked up from germline, CDR1 is SNHLY and CDR2 is FYNNEI. 60 Vbeta and 13 Jbeta primers were used in PCR. TCRdb keeps only in-frame clones here, not all; method: immunoSEQ multiplex PCR. The data contain 130,000 to 150,000 clones, more than 75% of them singletons. The chain employs TRBV2 and TRBJ2-5, with 10 bases identical to TRBD2. The source is a female donor in good health and CMV-seronegative. Sequenced material: PBMCs. CDR3 residues: CASISPAGGPIEETQYF. In nucleotides, the CDR3 is TGTGCCAGCATATCGCCAGCGGGAGGGCCGATAGAAGAGACCCAGTACTTC.